This is a list of T cell receptor beta chains from one sample in a study of shared clonotypes between healthy human individuals. Some clones are missing from TCRdb's copy, which holds only in-frame ones; the method was immunoSEQ multiplex PCR. Among 2.3 million or so clones listed, roughly 93% were seen once. Material for sequencing was naive CD4+ T cells from PBMCs. The receptors derive from a man between 18 and 35 years old in good health. Some clones in this sample may be carry-over from other donors' samples. CDR3s include the opening cysteine and the closing phenylalanine or tryptophan. D genes are given only for firm matches. Size tells how often a clone was seen (once, few, many) or the class of an expanded clone, and some rows leave it out.

abundance	d_gene	v_gene	j_gene	CDR3aa	CDR3nt
.	.	TRBV5-1	TRBJ2-7	CASSFRSDRITYEQYF	TGCGCCAGCAGCTTTCGTTCGGACCGTATAACCTACGAGCAGTACTTC
.	TRBD2	TRBV5-1	TRBJ2-1	CATRRIAGAEDEQFF	TGCGCCACCCGAAGGATAGCGGGAGCAGAAGATGAGCAGTTCTTC
.	TRBD1	TRBV28	TRBJ2-7	CASSSPGTGGGQYF	TGTGCCAGCAGTTCGCCCGGGACAGGGGGAGGGCAGTACTTC
.	.	TRBV5-6	TRBJ2-5	CASSSDPTQETQYF	TGTGCCAGCAGCTCCGACCCCACCCAAGAGACCCAGTACTTC
few	.	TRBV5-1	TRBJ1-3	CASSLGGGNTIYF	TGCGCCAGCAGCTTGGGTGGTGGAAACACCATATATTTT
.	.	TRBV9	TRBJ1-2	CASRAYGGYYGYTF	TGTGCCAGCAGAGCCTACGGGGGCTACTATGGCTACACCTTC
.	TRBD1	TRBV2	TRBJ1-6	CASSNRQGSPLHF	TGTGCCAGCAGTAACCGACAGGGTTCACCCCTCCACTTT
.	.	TRBV27	TRBJ1-3	CASSLRGGNTIYF	TGTGCCAGCAGTTTACGGGGAGGAAACACCATATATTTT
.	.	TRBV6-1	TRBJ1-1	CASTLDPGNTEAFF	TGTGCCAGCACTTTGGATCCTGGGAACACTGAAGCTTTCTTT
.	.	TRBV28	TRBJ1-2	CASKATGTANYGYTF	TGTGCCAGCAAAGCTACCGGGACGGCTAACTATGGCTACACCTTC
.	.	TRBV15	TRBJ1-2	CATTQGVGYGYTF	TGTGCCACCACCCAGGGAGTGGGCTATGGCTACACCTTC
.	TRBD2	TRBV7-3	TRBJ2-7	CASSPRTSGYYEQYF	TGTGCCAGCAGCCCACGGACTAGCGGCTACTACGAGCAGTACTTC
.	.	TRBV28	TRBJ1-6	CASGTGGAAEGPLHF	TGTGCCAGCGGTACAGGTGGGGCCGCCGAAGGGCCCCTCCACTTT
.	TRBD1	TRBV7-9	TRBJ1-4	CASSFKRTGTNEKLFF	TGTGCCAGCAGCTTTAAGCGGACAGGGACCAATGAAAAACTGTTTTTT
.	.	TRBV5-1	TRBJ1-2	CASSLSAATRLYGYTF	TGCGCCAGCAGCTTGTCGGCGGCCACTCGCCTCTATGGCTACACCTTC
.	.	TRBV9	TRBJ2-7	CASSVGIRGSIHEQYF	TGTGCCAGCAGCGTAGGGATAAGGGGGAGCATCCACGAGCAGTACTTC
few	.	TRBV20-1	TRBJ1-5	CSANGHASEHF	TGCAGTGCTAATGGACATGCCTCTGAACATTTT
once	.	TRBV28	TRBJ1-5	CASSRLNQPQHF	TGTGCCAGCAGTAGACTTAATCAGCCCCAGCATTTT
.	.	TRBV15	TRBJ2-3	CAIRGSGTDTQYF	TGTGCCATCAGAGGATCCGGCACAGATACGCAGTATTTT
.	TRBD2	TRBV6-6	TRBJ2-7	CASSYPGASGAYEQYF	TGTGCCAGCAGTTACCCCGGGGCTAGCGGGGCCTACGAGCAGTACTTC
.	TRBD1	TRBV4-3	TRBJ2-7	CASSQDGTGSYEQYF	TGCGCCAGCAGCCAAGATGGGACAGGCTCCTACGAGCAGTACTTC
once	.	TRBV5-5	TRBJ1-1	CASSLEKNTEAFF	TGTGCCAGCAGCTTGGAGAAGAACACTGAAGCTTTCTTT
.	.	TRBV6-5	TRBJ1-2	CASSAGNGYTF	TGTGCCAGCAGTGCAGGAAATGGCTACACCTTC
.	.	TRBV11-3	TRBJ1-3	CASSSATGSGNTIYF	TGTGCCAGCAGCTCCGCGACAGGCTCTGGAAACACCATATATTTT
.	.	TRBV10-3	TRBJ2-3	CAIRRGQSSTDTQYF	TGTGCCATCAGAAGAGGGCAAAGTAGCACAGATACGCAGTATTTT
.	.	TRBV11-3	TRBJ2-5	CASSLEGETQYF	TGTGCCAGCAGCTTAGAAGGGGAGACCCAGTACTTC
.	.	TRBV11-2	TRBJ1-1	CASRLGQGGYTEAFF	TGTGCCAGCAGGTTAGGTCAAGGGGGATACACTGAAGCTTTCTTT
.	.	TRBV5-1	TRBJ2-2	CASSLGADYTGELFF	TGCGCCAGCAGCTTAGGGGCTGATTACACCGGGGAGCTGTTTTTT
.	TRBD2	TRBV5-1	TRBJ2-5	CASSPGGSPETQYF	TGCGCCAGCAGCCCGGGGGGGTCTCCAGAGACCCAGTACTTC
.	.	TRBV5-1	TRBJ2-5	CASSLADASLQETQYF	TGCGCCAGCAGCTTGGCCGATGCCAGCCTCCAAGAGACCCAGTACTTC
.	TRBD1	TRBV7-8	TRBJ1-3	CASSEGAHTIYF	TGTGCCAGCAGCGAGGGGGCCCACACCATATATTTT
few	.	TRBV28	TRBJ1-5	CASSSVRRISNQPQHF	TGTGCCAGCAGTAGTGTGCGACGGATTAGCAATCAGCCCCAGCATTTT
few	.	TRBV18	TRBJ1-1	CASSQTGVNTEAFF	TGTGCCAGCTCACAAACAGGAGTAAACACTGAAGCTTTCTTT
.	.	TRBV28	TRBJ1-1	CASSLRTSPGAQAFF	TGTGCCAGCAGTCTCCGGACCTCCCCTGGGGCACAAGCTTTCTTT
.	.	TRBV7-2	TRBJ1-1	CASSLGQGETEAFF	TGTGCCAGCAGCTTAGGTCAGGGAGAGACTGAAGCTTTCTTT
.	.	TRBV19	TRBJ2-2	CASSINRANTGELFF	TGTGCCAGTAGTATTAACAGGGCAAACACCGGGGAGCTGTTTTTT
.	TRBD2	TRBV5-5	TRBJ2-1	CASSGAGVSAYEQFF	TGTGCCAGCAGCGGAGCGGGAGTTTCTGCGTATGAGCAGTTCTTC
.	TRBD2	TRBV5-1	TRBJ2-1	CASSPGGASSYNEQFF	TGCGCCAGCAGCCCGGGAGGGGCGAGCTCCTACAATGAGCAGTTCTTC
.	.	TRBV4-3	TRBJ2-1	CASSQDGWGYNEQFF	TGCGCCAGCAGCCAAGATGGTTGGGGTTACAATGAGCAGTTCTTC
.	.	TRBV30	TRBJ1-2	CAWSGGRGIYGYTF	TGTGCCTGGAGTGGAGGGCGGGGGATCTATGGCTACACCTTC
once	TRBD1	TRBV5-8	TRBJ1-5	CASSSGQLYSNQPQHF	TGTGCCAGCAGCTCGGGACAGCTTTATAGCAATCAGCCCCAGCATTTT
.	.	TRBV19	TRBJ1-3	CASSLNVGNTIYF	TGTGCCAGTAGTCTAAACGTTGGAAACACCATATATTTT
.	.	TRBV2	TRBJ2-5	CASSVEGNETQYF	TGTGCCAGCAGTGTTGAGGGGAACGAGACCCAGTACTTC
once	.	TRBV4-3	TRBJ2-1	CASSQGPWGEQFF	TGCGCCAGCAGCCAAGGCCCTTGGGGTGAGCAGTTCTTC
.	TRBD2	TRBV9	TRBJ2-7	CASSVGGSGPPYEQYF	TGTGCCAGCAGCGTAGGGGGTAGCGGGCCCCCGTACGAGCAGTACTTC
.	TRBD1	TRBV5-1	TRBJ1-2	CASSLGTGSGYTF	TGCGCCAGCAGCTTGGGGACAGGGTCCGGCTACACCTTC
.	.	TRBV2	TRBJ2-7	CASRTVDYEQYF	TGTGCCAGCAGAACGGTGGACTACGAGCAGTACTTC
.	TRBD2	TRBV2	TRBJ2-1	CASSRGLAGGPNEQFF	TGTGCCAGCAGCCGCGGACTAGCGGGAGGGCCGAATGAGCAGTTCTTC
.	.	TRBV4-3	TRBJ1-2	CASSQDWGTNYGYTF	TGCGCCAGCAGCCAAGATTGGGGAACTAACTATGGCTACACCTTC